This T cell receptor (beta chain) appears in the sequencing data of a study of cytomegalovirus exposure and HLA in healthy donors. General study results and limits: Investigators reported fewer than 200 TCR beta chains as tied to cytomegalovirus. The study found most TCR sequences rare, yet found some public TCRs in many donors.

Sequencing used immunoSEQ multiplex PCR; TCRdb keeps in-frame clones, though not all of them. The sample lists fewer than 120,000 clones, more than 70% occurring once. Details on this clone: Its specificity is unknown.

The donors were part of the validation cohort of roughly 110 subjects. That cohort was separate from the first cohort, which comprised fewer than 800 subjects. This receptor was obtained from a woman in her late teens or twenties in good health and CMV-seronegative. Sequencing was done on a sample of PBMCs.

CDR3 nucleotides: TGTGCCAGCAGTGAATATGGGACAGGGTCTAGTGAAAAACTGTTTTTT. Amino acids: CASSEYGTGSSEKLFF. The chain couples TRBV25-1 to TRBJ1-4, with 9 bases fitting TRBD1. CDR1 is MGHDK, CDR2 SYGVNS, per germline. The CDR3 sequence is 16 residues long. With 0 bases clipped from V and 7 bases from J, the junction kept 6 bases outside the gene matches.